The 4 T cell receptor beta chains below come from one sample, sequenced in a study of long-term antiretroviral therapy in people with HIV. Version v3.0 of the immunoSEQ assay ran at survey level. Repertoires were generated with immunoSEQ multiplex PCR, while TCRdb's copy carries only in-frame clones and drops some. The sample lists about 22,000 clones, approximately 80% seen once, with approximately 4% in the top ten. Sequenced material: unsorted PBMCs, taken around 4 years after starting antiretroviral therapy. Every receptor here comes from a man aged 18 to 29 with HIV.

The rearrangement links TRBV10-3 to TRBJ1-2; possibly TRBD1 for D (5 bases). Germline V gene data show CDR1 as ENHRY and CDR2 as SYGVKD. The CDR3 covers 13 residues. The V end lost 7 bases, the J end lost 2 bases, and 11 bases lay between the germline ends. DNA for the CDR3: TGTGCCATCATGTACGGGGCGAACTATGGCTACACCTTC. Its protein product is CAIMYGANYGYTF.

The CDR3 region is CASSLAASLMTGELFF. Here the CDR3 DNA reads TGTGCCAGCAGCTTGGCGGCCAGTTTAATGACCGGGGAGCTGTTTTTT. The rearrangement joins TRBV5-5 to TRBJ2-2, with D unclear. Trimming cost V 0 bases and J 5 bases, with 14 bases left between them. The CDR3 covers 16 residues. Germline V gene data show CDR1 as SGHKS and CDR2 as YYEKEE (reference sequence).

This clone was detected only once. The gene calls are TRBV2 and TRBJ1-2; 12 positions agree with TRBD1. Germline V CDR1 and CDR2: SNHLY, FYNNEI. V lost 6 bases, J lost 3 bases, and 8 bases stayed unmatched. This CDR3 is built from 16 residues. CDR3 DNA sequence: TGTGCCAGCAGGGGGGACAGGGGGCGCTTCGACTATGGCTACACCTTC. Translated: CASRGDRGRFDYGYTF. Supplemented by reference TRBV2 and TRBJ1-2, the full variable domain reads EPEVTQTPSHQVTQMGQEVILRCVPISNHLYFYWYRQILGQKVEFLVSFYNNEISEKSEIFDDQFSVERPDGSNFTLKIRSTKLEDSAMYFCASRGDRGRFDYGYTFGSGTRLTVV.

This clone has only a few counts. The chain uses TRBV5-6 and TRBJ1-4, with 9 bases lining up with TRBD1. The V gene end was trimmed by 4 bases and the J gene end by 7 bases; junction bases not matched to a gene: 8. The germline V gene has CDR1 SGHDT and CDR2 YYEEEE. The CDR3 runs to 15 residues. Written as DNA, the CDR3 is TGTGCCAGCAGCCCTGGGGGACAGGGTGGTGAAAAACTGTTTTTT. Translated, it gives CASSPGGQGGEKLFF.